This is a list of T cell receptor beta chains from one sample in a study. TCRdb reprocessed the RT-PCR reads via MiXCR and lists one record per CDR3 protein. In the table there are about 700,000 distinct CDR3 sequences, 14% of which are singletons. The source material was memory CD4+ T cells from blood. These receptors were taken from a female donor in good health, serving as a healthy control. Each CDR3 is given with its conserved first and last residue. D genes are given only for firm matches. Clone size is stated in some rows and not others, as once, few, many or a class when expanded.

TRBJ2-1	TRBV6-2/TRBV6-3	TRBD2	16	.	TGTGCCAGCACCTCGAGGGGGCGGGGGGGCATGTATGAGCAGTTCTTC	CASTSRGRGGMYEQFF
TRBJ1-1	TRBV5-1	.	17	.	TGCGCCAGCAGCTTGGCCATCCGCGGGGGCGCGGGTACTGAAGCTTTCTTT	CASSLAIRGGAGTEAFF
TRBJ1-1	TRBV18	.	14	many	TGTGCCAGCTCACCATCAGGGACCAGCACTGAAGCTTTCTTT	CASSPSGTSTEAFF
TRBJ1-2	TRBV11-2	TRBD1	14	.	TGTGCCAGCACCAAGGCAGGGGGCGCTTGGGGCTACACCTTC	CASTKAGGAWGYTF
TRBJ1-6	TRBV29-1	TRBD1	14	few	TGCAGCGTGAGCGACAGGGGTGACAATTCACCCCTCCACTTT	CSVSDRGDNSPLHF
TRBJ2-3	TRBV7-9	.	16	few	TGTGCCAGCAGCTCTACCTTGGTGGCAAGCACAGATACGCAGTATTTT	CASSSTLVASTDTQYF
TRBJ2-1	TRBV19	TRBD2	18	once	TGTGCCAGTAGCCCTCCAACGGCCAGCGGGAGCTCCTACAATGAGCAGTTCTTC	CASSPPTASGSSYNEQFF
TRBJ2-5	TRBV4-2	TRBD2	15	many	TGTGCCAGCAGCCAAGCTCGGGAGGGCCAAGAGACCCAGTACTTC	CASSQAREGQETQYF
TRBJ1-6	TRBV12-3/TRBV12-4	TRBD1	16	few	TGTGCCAGCAGCTCCTCCAGGACAGGGCAAGCGTCACCCCTCCACTTT	CASSSSRTGQASPLHF
TRBJ2-1	TRBV5-1	TRBD2	15	few	TGCGCCAGCAGCCGAGAACTAGCGGGGGACAATGAGCAGTTCTTC	CASSRELAGDNEQFF
TRBJ1-1	TRBV3-1	.	14	few	TGTGCCAGCAGCCAAGAAGCAGCGAACACTGAAGCTTTCTTT	CASSQEAANTEAFF
TRBJ1-2	TRBV12-3/TRBV12-4	.	12	few	TGTGCCAGCAGTACCACCCCCGGCGGCTACACCTTC	CASSTTPGGYTF
TRBJ2-5	TRBV5-1	.	14	once	TGCGCCAGCAGCTTGGTATCAAATACAGAGACCCAGTACTTC	CASSLVSNTETQYF
TRBJ2-3	TRBV24-1	.	15	.	TGTGCCACCAGTGAGCGGTCAGGGGCGGGGTATACGCAGTATTTT	CATSERSGAGYTQYF
TRBJ1-2	TRBV29-1	.	13	few	TGCAGCGTTGAGAGGTTTTTCAGCTATGGCTACACCTTC	CSVERFFSYGYTF
TRBJ1-1	TRBV7-9	.	13	many	TGTGCCAGCAGCTCGTCAATGAACACTGAAGCTTTCTTT	CASSSSMNTEAFF
TRBJ2-5	TRBV7-2	TRBD2	16	.	TGTGCCAGCAGCCCCGGGGCTAGCGGGAGTGTAGAGACCCAGTACTTC	CASSPGASGSVETQYF
TRBJ2-3	TRBV20-1	TRBD1	13	few	TGCAGTGCAATCACAGGGGCCACAGATACGCAGTATTTT	CSAITGATDTQYF
TRBJ2-7	TRBV15	TRBD2	14	few	TGTGCCACCAGCAGAGAAATGGCGGGAGAAGAGCAGTACTTC	CATSREMAGEEQYF
TRBJ1-5	TRBV28	.	13	.	TGTGCCACCGTGGACCCGGGCAATCAGCCCCAGCATTTT	CATVDPGNQPQHF
TRBJ2-3	TRBV29-1	.	15	many	TGCAGCGTTGAGGGCACCCTTGGGGTCACAGATACGCAGTATTTT	CSVEGTLGVTDTQYF
TRBJ1-1	TRBV28	.	13	.	TGTGCCAGCGTTGGAAAGGTGAACACTGAAGCTTTCTTT	CASVGKVNTEAFF
TRBJ2-5	TRBV21-1	.	15	few	TGTGCCAGCAGCCTAACGACAGGGGGAAAAGAGACCCAGTACTTC	CASSLTTGGKETQYF
TRBJ2-5	TRBV9	.	10	many	TGTGCCAGCAGCGGAGAGACCCAGTACTTC	CASSGETQYF
TRBJ2-1	TRBV6-1	TRBD1	14	.	TGTGCCAGCAGTGGTAGGGGGCGGGCGAATGAGCAGTTCTTC	CASSGRGRANEQFF
TRBJ2-2	TRBV12-3/TRBV12-4	.	16	many	TGTGCCAGCAGCTCAAGGTCACGCACGAACACCGGGGAGCTGTTTTTT	CASSSRSRTNTGELFF
TRBJ2-5	TRBV10-3	.	16	many	TGTGCCATCAGTGAGTCGATGGCCAGCTACCAAGAGACCCAGTACTTC	CAISESMASYQETQYF
TRBJ2-2	TRBV11-2	TRBD1	17	.	TGTGCCAGCAGCTCCCGACAGGGGGCGCAGAGGACCGGGGAGCTGTTTTTT	CASSSRQGAQRTGELFF
TRBJ1-6	TRBV5-6	.	16	few	TGTGCCAGCAGCTTAGCCCCGGGACTCCATAATTCACCCCTCCACTTT	CASSLAPGLHNSPLHF
TRBJ2-7	TRBV20-1	TRBD2	14	many	TGCAGTGCTAGAGTGGGCGGGAGGGCCCACGAGCAGTACTTC	CSARVGGRAHEQYF
TRBJ1-4	TRBV5-1	TRBD1	14	.	TGCGCCAGCAGCTTAGGGGACAGGGCTGAAAAACTGTTTTTT	CASSLGDRAEKLFF
TRBJ2-7	TRBV20-1	.	12	many	TGCAGTGCTAGAAAGGGAACGGGCGAGCAGTACTTC	CSARKGTGEQYF
TRBJ1-5	TRBV6-6	TRBD1	16	few	TGTGCCAGCAGCCAAGGGACAGGGTTTAGCAATCAGCCCCAGCATTTT	CASSQGTGFSNQPQHF
TRBJ1-4	TRBV7-2	.	15	.	TGTGCCAGCAGTCGGGATAGGGGCCAAAGTGAAAAACTGTTTTTT	CASSRDRGQSEKLFF
TRBJ2-7	TRBV12-3/TRBV12-4	.	13	many	TGTGCCAGCAGCTGGGCGGCAGACGTAGAGCAGTACTTC	CASSWAADVEQYF